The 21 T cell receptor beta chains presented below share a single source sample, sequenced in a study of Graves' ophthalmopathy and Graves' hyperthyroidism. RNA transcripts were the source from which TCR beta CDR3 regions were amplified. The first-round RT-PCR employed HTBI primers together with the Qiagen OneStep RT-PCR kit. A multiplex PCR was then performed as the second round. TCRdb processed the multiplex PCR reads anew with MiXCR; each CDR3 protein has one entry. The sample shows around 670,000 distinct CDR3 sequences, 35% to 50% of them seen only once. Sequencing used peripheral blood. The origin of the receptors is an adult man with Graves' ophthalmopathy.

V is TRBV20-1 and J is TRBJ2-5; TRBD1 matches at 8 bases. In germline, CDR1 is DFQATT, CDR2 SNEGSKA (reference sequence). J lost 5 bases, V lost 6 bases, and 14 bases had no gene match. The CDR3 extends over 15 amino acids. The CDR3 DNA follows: TGCAGTGCACCAACCGGGACAGGTGGTGCGGAGACCCAGTACTTC. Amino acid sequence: CSAPTGTGGAETQYF.

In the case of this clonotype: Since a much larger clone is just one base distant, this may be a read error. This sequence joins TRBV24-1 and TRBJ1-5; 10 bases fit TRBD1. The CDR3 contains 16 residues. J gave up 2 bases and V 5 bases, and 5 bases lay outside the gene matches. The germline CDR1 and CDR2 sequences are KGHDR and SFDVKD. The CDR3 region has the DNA TGTGCCACCAGTGGCCAGACAGGGGGCGGCAATCAGCCCCAGCATTTT. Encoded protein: CATSGQTGGGNQPQHF.

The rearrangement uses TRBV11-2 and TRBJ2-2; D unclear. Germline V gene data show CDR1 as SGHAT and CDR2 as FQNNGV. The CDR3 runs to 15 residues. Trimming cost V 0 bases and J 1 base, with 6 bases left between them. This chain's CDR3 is CASSLEWGNTGELFF. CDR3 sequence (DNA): TGTGCCAGCAGCTTAGAATGGGGGAACACCGGGGAGCTGTTTTTT.

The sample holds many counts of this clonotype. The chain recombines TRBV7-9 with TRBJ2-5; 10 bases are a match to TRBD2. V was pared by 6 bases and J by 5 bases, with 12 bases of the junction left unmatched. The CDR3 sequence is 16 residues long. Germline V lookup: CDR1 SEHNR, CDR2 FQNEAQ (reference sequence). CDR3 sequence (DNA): TGTGCCAGCAGACCCGCCGGGACTAGCGTGTGGGAGACCCAGTACTTC. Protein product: CASRPAGTSVWETQYF. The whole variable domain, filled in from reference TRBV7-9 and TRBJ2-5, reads DTGVSQNPRHKITKRGQNVTFRCDPISEHNRLYWYRQTLGQGPEFLTYFQNEAQLEKSRLLSDRFSAERPKGSFSTLEIQRTEQGDSAMYLCASRPAGTSVWETQYFGPGTRLLVL.

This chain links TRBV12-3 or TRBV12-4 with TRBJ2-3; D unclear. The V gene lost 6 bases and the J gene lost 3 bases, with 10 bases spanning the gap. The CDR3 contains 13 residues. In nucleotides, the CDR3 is TGTGCCAGCAGCTTACAAGGGACAGATACGCAGTATTTT. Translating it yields CASSLQGTDTQYF.

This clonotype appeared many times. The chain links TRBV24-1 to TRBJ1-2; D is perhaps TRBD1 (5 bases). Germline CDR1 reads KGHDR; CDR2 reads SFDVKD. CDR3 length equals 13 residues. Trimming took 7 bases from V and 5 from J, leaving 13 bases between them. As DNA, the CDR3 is TGTGCCACCAGCGACCGGGGGGGGTATGGCTACACCTTC. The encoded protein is CATSDRGGYGYTF.

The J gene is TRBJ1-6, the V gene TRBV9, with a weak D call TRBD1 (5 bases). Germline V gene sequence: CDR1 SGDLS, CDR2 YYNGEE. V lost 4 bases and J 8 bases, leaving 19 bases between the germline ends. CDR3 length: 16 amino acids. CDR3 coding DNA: TGTGCCAGCAGCTCAGGCTCAGGGATATCCTATTCACCCCTCCACTTT. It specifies CASSSGSGISYSPLHF.

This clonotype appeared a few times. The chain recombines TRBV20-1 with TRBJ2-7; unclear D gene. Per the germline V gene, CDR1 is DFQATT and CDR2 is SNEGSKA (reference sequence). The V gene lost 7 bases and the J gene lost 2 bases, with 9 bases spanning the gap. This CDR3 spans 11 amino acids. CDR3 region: CSGAETYEQYF. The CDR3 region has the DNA TGCAGTGGGGCGGAAACCTACGAGCAGTACTTC.

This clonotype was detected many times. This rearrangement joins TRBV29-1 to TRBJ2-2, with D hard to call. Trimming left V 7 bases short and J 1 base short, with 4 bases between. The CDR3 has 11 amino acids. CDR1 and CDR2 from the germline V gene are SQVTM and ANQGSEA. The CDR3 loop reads CSGQNTGELFF. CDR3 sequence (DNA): TGCAGCGGACAGAACACCGGGGAGCTGTTTTTT.

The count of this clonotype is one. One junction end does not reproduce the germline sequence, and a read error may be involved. In nucleotides, the CDR3 is TGTGCCAGCAGCCAGGGTGGACTAGCGGGAGTTTACGAGCAGTACTTC. Translated: CASSQGGLAGVYEQYF. This chain joins TRBV15 and TRBJ2-7; the match to TRBD2 covers 13 bases. CDR1 and CDR2 (germline): LNHNV, YYDKDF (reference sequence). The CDR3 contains 16 residues.

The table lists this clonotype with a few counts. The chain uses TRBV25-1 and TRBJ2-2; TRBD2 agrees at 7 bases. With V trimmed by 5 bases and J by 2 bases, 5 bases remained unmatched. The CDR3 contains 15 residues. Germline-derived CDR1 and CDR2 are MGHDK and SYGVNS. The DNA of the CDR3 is TGTGCCAGCAGTATTAGCGGGTACAACACCGGGGAGCTGTTTTTT. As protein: CASSISGYNTGELFF.

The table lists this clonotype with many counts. The DNA of the CDR3 is TGTGCCAGCAGCCGGGGTTTGGAGTACGAGCAGTACTTC. This encodes CASSRGLEYEQYF. This chain connects TRBV7-6 to TRBJ2-7, with D maybe TRBD2 (5 bases). CDR1 and CDR2 (germline): SGHVS, FNYEAQ. Trimming left V 5 bases short and J 4 bases short, with 12 bases between. This CDR3 has 13 residues. Full variable domain (remainder filled in from reference TRBV7-6 and TRBJ2-7): GAGVSQSPRYKVTKRGQDVALRCDPISGHVSLYWYRQALGQGPEFLTYFNYEAQQDKSGLPNDRFSAERPEGSISTLTIQRTEQRDSAMYRCASSRGLEYEQYFGPGTRLTVT.

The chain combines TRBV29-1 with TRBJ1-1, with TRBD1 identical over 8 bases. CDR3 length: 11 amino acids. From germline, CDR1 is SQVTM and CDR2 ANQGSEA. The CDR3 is CSGQGNFEAFF. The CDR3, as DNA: TGCAGTGGACAGGGAAACTTTGAAGCTTTCTTT.

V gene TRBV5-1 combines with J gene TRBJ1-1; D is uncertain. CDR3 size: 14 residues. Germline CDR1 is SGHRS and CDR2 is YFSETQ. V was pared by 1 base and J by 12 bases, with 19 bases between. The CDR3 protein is CASSLKGSRGFTFF. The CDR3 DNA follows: TGCGCCAGCAGCTTGAAAGGGTCTCGAGGGTTTACTTTCTTT.

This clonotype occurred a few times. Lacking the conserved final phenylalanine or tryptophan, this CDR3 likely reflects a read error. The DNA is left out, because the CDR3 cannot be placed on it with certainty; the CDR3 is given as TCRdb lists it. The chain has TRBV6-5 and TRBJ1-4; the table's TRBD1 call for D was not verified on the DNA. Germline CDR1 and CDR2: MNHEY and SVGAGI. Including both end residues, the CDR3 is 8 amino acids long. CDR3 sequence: CASSTRDR.

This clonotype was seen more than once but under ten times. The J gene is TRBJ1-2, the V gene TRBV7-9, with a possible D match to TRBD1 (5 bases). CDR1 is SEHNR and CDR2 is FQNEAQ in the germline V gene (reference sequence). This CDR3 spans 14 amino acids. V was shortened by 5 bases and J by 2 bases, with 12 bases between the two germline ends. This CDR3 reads CASSQATENYGYTF. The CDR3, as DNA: TGTGCCAGCAGCCAGGCGACAGAGAACTATGGCTACACCTTC.

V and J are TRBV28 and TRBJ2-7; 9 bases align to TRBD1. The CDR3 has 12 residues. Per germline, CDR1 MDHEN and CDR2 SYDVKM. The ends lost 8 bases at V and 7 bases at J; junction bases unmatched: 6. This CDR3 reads CASCTGGYEQYF. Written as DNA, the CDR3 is TGTGCCAGCTGTACAGGGGGCTATGAGCAGTACTTC.

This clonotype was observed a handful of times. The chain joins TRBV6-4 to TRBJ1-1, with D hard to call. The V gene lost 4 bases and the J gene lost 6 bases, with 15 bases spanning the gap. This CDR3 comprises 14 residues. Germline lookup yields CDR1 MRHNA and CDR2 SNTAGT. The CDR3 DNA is TGTGCCAGCAGTGCCAACTCGGCGGGGTCTGAAGCTTTCTTT. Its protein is CASSANSAGSEAFF.

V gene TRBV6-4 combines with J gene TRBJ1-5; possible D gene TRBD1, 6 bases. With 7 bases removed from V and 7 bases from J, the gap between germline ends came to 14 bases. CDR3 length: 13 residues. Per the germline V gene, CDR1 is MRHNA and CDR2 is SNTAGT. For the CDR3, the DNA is TGTGCCAGCAAGGGGGAGGAAGGACAGCCCCAGCATTTT. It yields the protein CASKGEEGQPQHF.

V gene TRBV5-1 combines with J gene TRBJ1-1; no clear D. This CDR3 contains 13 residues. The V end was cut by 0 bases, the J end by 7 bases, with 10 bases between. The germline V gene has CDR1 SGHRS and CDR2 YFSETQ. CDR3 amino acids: CASSLARDNEAFF. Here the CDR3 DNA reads TGCGCCAGCAGCTTGGCTAGGGATAATGAAGCTTTCTTT.

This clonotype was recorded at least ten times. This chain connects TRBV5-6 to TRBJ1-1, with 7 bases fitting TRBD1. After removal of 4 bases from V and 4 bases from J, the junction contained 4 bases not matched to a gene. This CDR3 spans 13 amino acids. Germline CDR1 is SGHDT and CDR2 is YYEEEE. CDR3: CASSQTGFTEAFF. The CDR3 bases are TGTGCCAGCAGCCAGACAGGGTTCACTGAAGCTTTCTTT.